These 24 T cell receptor beta chains originate from one sample sequenced in a study of radiotherapy plus CTLA-4 blockade in lung cancer. Assay: immunoSEQ multiplex PCR; the TCRdb copy retains only in-frame clones and omits some. In the table there are tens of thousands of clones, over 75% of which are singletons. The sample in question was peripheral blood, obtained from a patient treated with radiotherapy plus ipilimumab. The receptors stem from a human donor with non-small cell lung cancer that progressed on radiotherapy plus ipilimumab.

As DNA, the CDR3 is TGTGCCAGCAGTGGACCGGGACAGCTGAACACTGAAGCTTTCTTT. This sequence encodes CASSGPGQLNTEAFF. The chain links TRBV6-1 to TRBJ1-1; TRBD1 agrees at 7 bases. Unmatched junction bases numbered 5, after V lost 4 bases and J lost 0 bases. The CDR3 spans 15 residues. Germline loops: CDR1 MNHNS, CDR2 SASEGT.

The rearrangement joins TRBV28 to TRBJ2-7; TRBD1 agrees at 7 bases. The CDR3 is 15 residues long. Germline CDR1 is MDHEN and CDR2 is SYDVKM. J was trimmed by 2 bases and V by 3 bases; bases with no gene match: 7. The CDR3 loop is CASSLEETGTYEQYF. The DNA for the CDR3 is TGTGCCAGCAGTTTGGAGGAGACAGGGACCTACGAGCAGTACTTC.

The rearrangement joins TRBV27 to TRBJ2-7, with TRBD1 matching over 12 bases. This CDR3 comprises 15 residues. J was trimmed by 5 bases and V by 2 bases; bases with no gene match: 4. Germline V gives CDR1 MNHEY, CDR2 SMNVEV (reference sequence). The CDR3 sequence: CASSLPGQGAHEQYF. The CDR3 nucleotides are TGTGCCAGCAGTTTACCGGGACAGGGGGCCCACGAGCAGTACTTC.

CDR3 in amino acids: CASSLKGVSTDTQYF. The CDR3 region has the DNA TGTGCCAGCAGCTTAAAGGGGGTTTCCACAGATACGCAGTATTTT. The chain recombines TRBV7-3 with TRBJ2-3; tentatively, D is TRBD1 (6 bases). CDR1 is SGHTA and CDR2 is FQGTGA in the germline V gene. Trimming cost V 1 base and J 2 bases, with 10 bases left between them. The CDR3 extends over 15 amino acids.

This clone has more than one count but fewer than ten. This chain links TRBV5-1 with TRBJ1-5; perhaps TRBD1 as D (5 bases). Germline V gene data show CDR1 as SGHRS and CDR2 as YFSETQ. V lost 1 base, J lost 6 bases, and 14 bases lay in between. This CDR3 is built from 15 residues. The CDR3 spells CASSLQGSAGQPQHF. The DNA of the CDR3 is TGCGCCAGCAGCTTGCAGGGCTCTGCAGGTCAGCCCCAGCATTTT.

The chain carries TRBV6-5 and TRBJ1-1, with D possibly TRBD1 on 5 matching bases. The CDR3 is made up of 15 amino acids. Trimming stripped 0 bases from V and 3 bases from J, with 11 bases between. Germline CDR1 reads MNHEY; CDR2 reads SVGAGI. In DNA form, the CDR3 reads TGTGCCAGCAGTTACTCGTACAGGAGCGACACTGAAGCTTTCTTT. This sequence encodes CASSYSYRSDTEAFF.

This chain uses TRBV4-3 with TRBJ1-4; 7 bases agree with TRBD1. CDR1 and CDR2 from the germline V gene are LGHNA and YSLEER. The CDR3 is 16 residues long. The V and J ends lost 0 bases and 5 bases, in that order; junction bases with no gene match: 6. This CDR3 is CASSQEYQGVNEKLFF. The CDR3 nucleotides are TGCGCCAGCAGCCAAGAATATCAGGGGGTGAATGAAAAACTGTTTTTT.

The CDR3: CASSVDRETEAFF. The CDR3 DNA is TGCGCCAGCAGCGTAGACAGGGAGACTGAAGCTTTCTTT. The V and J genes are TRBV4-3 and TRBJ1-1; 7 bases line up with TRBD1. Germline V gene data show CDR1 as LGHNA and CDR2 as YSLEER. The CDR3 is 13 residues long. Trimming at V came to 5 bases and at J to 5 bases, leaving 5 bases not matched to a gene.

This sequence joins TRBV7-2 and TRBJ2-2, with D maybe TRBD2 (5 bases). The CDR3 covers 15 residues. The germline V gene encodes CDR1 SGHTA and CDR2 FQGNSA. The V end lost 1 base, the J end lost 2 bases, and 8 bases lay between the germline ends. The CDR3 loop is CASSLVWTNTGELFF. Here the CDR3 DNA reads TGTGCCAGCAGCTTAGTCTGGACTAACACCGGGGAGCTGTTTTTT.

This clone showed up just once. The rearrangement links TRBV11-2 to TRBJ2-1; TRBD2 might be the D (6 bases). This CDR3 is built from 13 residues. In germline, CDR1 is SGHAT, CDR2 FQNNGV. The V gene lost 7 bases and the J gene lost 5 bases, with 12 bases spanning the gap. The CDR3 DNA sequence: TGTGCCAGCACCCTTGGCGGGGACAATGAGCAGTTCTTC. It encodes CASTLGGDNEQFF.

This chain uses TRBV19 with TRBJ1-1, with D tentatively TRBD1 (5 bases). CDR3 length equals 17 residues. V lost 3 bases and J 10 bases, leaving 27 bases between the germline ends. Germline CDR1 and CDR2: LNHDA and SQIVND (reference sequence). The CDR3 DNA reads TGTGCCAGTAGTATCCGGGACCCAAGGCTCGGGGGGGAAGGAGCTTTCTTT. Its translation: CASSIRDPRLGGEGAFF.

The chain links TRBV6-1 to TRBJ2-5, with D possibly TRBD1 on 5 matching bases. Germline-derived CDR1 and CDR2 are MNHNS and SASEGT. V lost 1 base and J lost 5, with 11 bases in between. The CDR3 contains 14 residues. The CDR3: CASSEGQGGETQYF. For the CDR3, the DNA is TGTGCCAGCAGTGAAGGGCAGGGTGGCGAGACCCAGTACTTC.

The chain combines TRBV7-8 with TRBJ2-7, with 9 positions matching TRBD2. Germline trimming cut 5 bases from V and 0 bases from J; bases unmatched to any gene: 2. The CDR3 totals 14 residues. Germline V lookup: CDR1 SGHVS, CDR2 FQNEAQ. The CDR3 spells CASSSGGISYEQYF. For the CDR3, the DNA is TGTGCCAGCAGCAGCGGGGGGATCTCCTACGAGCAGTACTTC.

The chain is built from TRBV14 and TRBJ2-3; 13 bases fit TRBD2. The CDR3 contains 19 residues. J gave up 1 base and V 0 bases, and 7 bases lay outside the gene matches. Germline values: CDR1 SGHDN, CDR2 FVKESK. The CDR3: CASSQELAGGIDGTDTQYF. The CDR3 DNA is TGTGCCAGCAGCCAAGAACTAGCGGGGGGGATAGATGGCACAGATACGCAGTATTTT. Full variable domain (rest looked up from reference TRBV14 and TRBJ2-3): EAGVTQFPSHSVIEKGQTVTLRCDPISGHDNLYWYRRVMGKEIKFLLHFVKESKQDESGMPNNRFLAERTGGTYSTLKVQPAELEDSGVYFCASSQELAGGIDGTDTQYFGPGTRLTVL.

The rearrangement uses TRBV5-4 and TRBJ2-1; 7 nucleotides agree with TRBD2. J gave up 2 bases and V 0 bases, and 5 bases lay outside the gene matches. CDR1 and CDR2 from the germline V gene are SGHNT and YYREEE (reference sequence). This CDR3 spans 16 amino acids. DNA for the CDR3: TGTGCCAGCAGCTTGGTGGGGGGGGTGACCTACAATGAGCAGTTCTTC. Translating it yields CASSLVGGVTYNEQFF.

This chain connects TRBV10-2 to TRBJ1-5; 8 bases fit TRBD1. The ends lost 10 bases at V and 2 bases at J; junction bases unmatched: 1. CDR1 is WSHSY, CDR2 SAAADI, per germline. This CDR3 comprises 12 residues. The CDR3 coding sequence is TGCGCCACGACAGGGGGCAATCAGCCCCAGCATTTT. It specifies CATTGGNQPQHF.

The rearrangement uses TRBV5-1 and TRBJ2-5; 8 positions match TRBD1. The J call is in doubt because the DNA end fits TRBJ2-7 better. The CDR3 runs to 15 residues. Germline V gene sequence: CDR1 SGHRS, CDR2 YFSETQ. This chain's CDR3 is CASSWGDRNSYEQYF. In nucleotides, the CDR3 is TGCGCCAGCAGCTGGGGGGACAGGAACTCCTACGAGCAGTACTTC.

The chain couples TRBV7-2 to TRBJ1-6, with D unclear. The V end lost 3 bases, the J end lost 8 bases, and 11 bases lay between the germline ends. This CDR3 has 14 amino acids. Looked up from germline, CDR1 is SGHTA and CDR2 is FQGNSA. In nucleotides, the CDR3 is TGTGCCAGCAGCTTTGGTGGCGGCTATTCACCCCTCCACTTT. It codes for CASSFGGGYSPLHF.

In the case of this clone: Mismatch with germline at one junction end may stem from a read error. The genes are TRBV7-7 and TRBJ2-5; 7 nucleotides line up with TRBD1. Germline V gene sequence: CDR1 SSHAT, CDR2 FNYEAQ (reference sequence). The CDR3 has 13 residues. Here the CDR3 reads CASKGTDKETQYF. The CDR3 DNA is TGTGCTAGCAAAGGGACAGACAAAGAGACCCAGTACTTC.

The rearrangement joins TRBV6-6 to TRBJ1-2; TRBD1 might be the D (6 bases). The germline gives CDR1 MNHNY, CDR2 SVGAGI (reference sequence). V was clipped by 0 bases and J by 4 bases, with 15 bases between them. The CDR3 covers 16 residues. The CDR3 region is CASSYSPLGGGYGYTF. As DNA, the CDR3 is TGTGCCAGCAGTTACTCGCCTTTAGGGGGGGGCTATGGCTACACCTTC.

This chain links TRBV25-1 with TRBJ2-7, with 8 bases lining up with TRBD1. The germline V gene has CDR1 MGHDK and CDR2 SYGVNS. The CDR3 covers 14 residues. V trimming: 3 bases; J trimming: 3 bases; junction bases outside the gene matches: 4. CDR3 sequence (DNA): TGTGCCAGCAGTGACGGACAGGGAAGCTACGAGCAGTACTTC. It yields the protein CASSDGQGSYEQYF.

This chain uses TRBV7-3 with TRBJ1-1; no clear D. Germline V CDR1 and CDR2: SGHTA, FQGTGA. The CDR3 is 13 residues long. Trimming stripped 4 bases from V and 1 base from J, with 7 bases between. Written as DNA, the CDR3 is TGTGCCAGCAGCTCCTGGGCGAACACTGAAGCTTTCTTT. Protein: CASSSWANTEAFF.

This chain connects TRBV2 to TRBJ2-3, with 7 bases identical to TRBD1. The CDR3 has 15 residues. Germline V gene data show CDR1 as SNHLY and CDR2 as FYNNEI. Trimming removed 6 bases from V and 2 bases from J; junction bases left unmatched: 8. CDR3 DNA: TGTGCCAGCAGAGACAGGGTGGGACCCACAGATACGCAGTATTTT. This gives the protein CASRDRVGPTDTQYF.

The genes are TRBV5-1 and TRBJ2-3; weak D call: TRBD2 (5 bases). CDR1 is SGHRS, CDR2 YFSETQ, per germline. The CDR3 loop spans 14 amino acids. V dropped 2 bases and J dropped 6 bases, with 13 bases sitting between them. The CDR3 nucleotides read TGCGCCAGCAGCTTTCGGGCCCGAGGGGATACGCAGTATTTT. This translates into CASSFRARGDTQYF.